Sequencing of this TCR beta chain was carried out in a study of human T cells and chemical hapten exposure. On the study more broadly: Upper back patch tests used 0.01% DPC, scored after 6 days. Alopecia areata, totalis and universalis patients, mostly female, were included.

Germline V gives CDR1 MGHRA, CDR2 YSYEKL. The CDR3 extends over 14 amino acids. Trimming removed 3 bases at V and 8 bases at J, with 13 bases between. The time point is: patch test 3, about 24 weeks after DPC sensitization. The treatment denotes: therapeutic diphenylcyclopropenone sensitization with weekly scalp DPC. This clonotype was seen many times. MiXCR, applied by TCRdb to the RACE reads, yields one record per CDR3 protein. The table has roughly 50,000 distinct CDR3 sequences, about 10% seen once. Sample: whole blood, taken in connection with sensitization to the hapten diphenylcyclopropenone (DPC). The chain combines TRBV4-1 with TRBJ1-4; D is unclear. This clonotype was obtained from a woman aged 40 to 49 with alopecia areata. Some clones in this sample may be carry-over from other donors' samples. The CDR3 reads CASSQDQMGEKLFF. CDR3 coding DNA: TGCGCCAGCAGCCAGGATCAAATGGGGGAAAAACTGTTTTTT.